The next 10 T cell receptor beta chains were all read from a single sample in a study of blood T cell repertoires in COVID-19. Sequenced by immunoSEQ multiplex PCR; TCRdb stores in-frame clones only, minus some. The data show about 150,000 clones, with roughly 84% seen just once and roughly 7.3% held by the top ten. The sample was PBMCs or T cells enriched from blood (not recorded which). The receptors were gathered from a woman in her fifties or sixties who had recovered from COVID-19.

The chain employs TRBV30 and TRBJ2-1, with TRBD2 identical over 11 bases. The CDR3 runs to 15 residues. In germline, CDR1 is GTSNPN, CDR2 SVGIG (reference sequence). J gave up 4 bases and V 5 bases, and 7 bases lay outside the gene matches. CDR3: CAWSLLAGEYNEQFF. The CDR3 DNA follows: TGTGCCTGGTCCTTACTAGCGGGAGAATACAATGAGCAGTTCTTC.

This sequence joins TRBV9 and TRBJ2-7, with TRBD1 identical over 9 bases. CDR1 is SGDLS and CDR2 is YYNGEE in the germline V gene. This CDR3 spans 14 amino acids. V gave up 3 bases and J gave up 4 bases; unmatched junction bases: 5. The CDR3 spells CASSEGQGQYEQYF. Here the CDR3 DNA reads TGTGCCAGCAGCGAGGGACAGGGTCAATACGAGCAGTACTTC.

The J gene is TRBJ1-1, the V gene TRBV27, with a weak D call TRBD1 (5 bases). The CDR3 covers 15 residues. V lost 2 bases, J lost 7 bases, and 17 bases lay in between. Germline CDR1 reads MNHEY; CDR2 reads SMNVEV (reference sequence). CDR3 sequence: CASSLRVSGLGEAFF. The CDR3 DNA follows: TGTGCCAGCAGTTTACGCGTATCAGGGCTGGGTGAAGCTTTCTTT.

The gene calls are TRBV7-9 and TRBJ2-6; D may be TRBD1 (6 bases). The ends were cut back, 5 bases at V and 0 bases at J, with 14 bases in the middle. Germline V gives CDR1 SEHNR, CDR2 FQNEAQ (reference sequence). The CDR3 consists of 17 residues. The DNA of the CDR3 is TGTGCCAGCAGCCCGGGGACATCGAGCTCTGGGGCCAACGTCCTGACTTTC. Encoded protein: CASSPGTSSSGANVLTF.

The rearrangement joins TRBV28 to TRBJ1-1; D remains ambiguous. This CDR3 has 13 amino acids. Looked up from germline, CDR1 is MDHEN and CDR2 is SYDVKM. V lost 6 bases, J lost 6 bases, and 14 bases lay in between. CDR3: CASRGRLGSEAFF. For the CDR3, the DNA is TGTGCCAGCAGGGGGAGGTTGGGTTCTGAAGCTTTCTTT.

This sequence joins TRBV2 and TRBJ1-5; 7 bases are a match to TRBD1. The CDR3 has 15 amino acids. From germline, CDR1 is SNHLY and CDR2 FYNNEI. Losses at the gene ends were 5 bases for V and 2 bases for J; bases not matched to a gene: 6. The CDR3 nucleotides read TGTGCCAGCAGTTGGGACAGTGCGGGCAATCAGCCCCAGCATTTT. It translates to CASSWDSAGNQPQHF.

The chain uses TRBV18 and TRBJ1-1, with TRBD1 matching over 8 bases. V was clipped by 0 bases and J by 1 base; unmatched bases: 1. This CDR3 region has 15 residues. CDR1 KGHSH and CDR2 LQKENI come from the germline V gene. The CDR3 here is CASSPPDRENTEAFF. The CDR3 DNA reads as TGTGCCAGCTCACCACCGGACAGGGAGAACACTGAAGCTTTCTTT.

The chain couples TRBV6-2 or TRBV6-3 to TRBJ2-7, with 8 nucleotides matching TRBD1. V lost 3 bases and J lost 4; bases outside the gene matches: 8. CDR3 length: 15 amino acids. Germline CDR1 reads MNHEY; CDR2 reads SVGEGT. The CDR3 DNA sequence: TGTGCCAGCAGTTATCCCAGACAGGGGAAGTACGAGCAGTACTTC. Amino acids: CASSYPRQGKYEQYF.

This clone was seen a handful of times. This chain joins TRBV21-1 and TRBJ1-2; the table's D call, TRBD1, was not checked against the DNA. TRBV21-1 is shown as a pseudogene. This CDR3 spans 14 amino acids. The CDR3, as DNA: TGTGCCAGCAGCATCCCACAGGGGGCCCGTGGCTACACCTTC. The encoded protein is CASSIPQGARGYTF.

This chain connects TRBV7-8 to TRBJ1-2; unclear D gene. The V and J ends lost 1 base and 4 bases respectively, with 7 bases between them. Germline V lookup: CDR1 SGHVS, CDR2 FQNEAQ. The CDR3 totals 13 residues. CDR3 loop: CASSLGAAYGYTF. CDR3 nucleotide sequence: TGTGCCAGCAGCTTAGGGGCAGCCTATGGCTACACCTTC.